The clone carrying this T cell receptor (beta chain) appeared once. This sample was taken from a study of control samples from healthy donors and cancer patients. Only in-frame clones appear in the TCRdb table, and some are missing; sequencing was by immunoSEQ multiplex PCR. The sample shows about 170,000 clones, 91% of them seen only once. Trimming removed 3 bases at V and 2 bases at J, with 14 bases between. From germline, CDR1 is SGHRS and CDR2 YFSETQ. The CDR3 is 16 residues long. This chain joins TRBV5-1 and TRBJ2-2, with D possibly being TRBD1 (6 bases). The receptor was derived from a woman aged 40 to 49 in good health. Sequenced: blood. The chain's CDR3 is CASSSGGALNTGELFF. CDR3 coding DNA: TGCGCCAGCAGCTCTGGGGGCGCTTTAAACACCGGGGAGCTGTTTTTT.